The next 31 T cell receptor beta chains were all read from a single sample in a study of sequential checkpoint blockade in melanoma. The data were produced by immunoSEQ multiplex PCR, yet TCRdb's version contains in-frame clones alone and is incomplete. The sample holds about 9,900 clones, around two thirds seen once. Treatment denoted: randomized to nivolumab then ipilimumab (arm A) or the reverse (arm B). Sequenced material: CD8+ T cells sorted from blood (inferred from file names), taken from a patient given nivolumab and ipilimumab in sequence. All receptors derive from a human donor with melanoma.

CDR3 sequence reads: CASSLGQGGANVLTF. The CDR3 DNA reads as TGTGCCAGCAGCCTGGGGCAGGGTGGGGCCAACGTCCTGACTTTC. This chain uses TRBV6-5 with TRBJ2-6; a weak D match, TRBD1 (5 bases). CDR1 is MNHEY, CDR2 SVGAGI, per germline. This CDR3 region has 15 residues. Trimming left V 6 bases short and J 3 bases short, with 12 bases between.

The CDR3 nucleotides read TGTGCCAGCAGCTTAAGGACAGGGGAGGATCAGCCCCAGCATTTT. Translated, it gives CASSLRTGEDQPQHF. This chain joins TRBV7-8 and TRBJ1-5; 9 bases map to TRBD1. Trimming at V came to 2 bases and at J to 5 bases, leaving 4 bases not matched to a gene. CDR1 is SGHVS, CDR2 FQNEAQ, per germline. The CDR3 runs to 15 residues.

V is TRBV7-9 and J is TRBJ2-1, with 8 bases matching TRBD2. CDR3 length: 16 residues. The V and J ends lost 6 bases and 6 bases, in that order; junction bases with no gene match: 13. CDR1 is SEHNR, CDR2 FQNEAQ, per germline (reference sequence). The CDR3 nucleotides are TGTGCCAGCAGTAAACAGGAGACTAGCGTGTTCAATGAGCAGTTCTTC. It specifies CASSKQETSVFNEQFF.

This clone has a handful of counts. The chain is built from TRBV7-9 and TRBJ1-2, with D unresolved. Germline V gene lookup returns CDR1 SEHNR and CDR2 FQNEAQ (reference sequence). The CDR3 spans 14 residues. The V end was cut by 5 bases, the J end by 8 bases, with 18 bases between. CDR3 in amino acids: CASSHPRAAGGYTF. The CDR3 nucleotides read TGTGCCAGCAGCCACCCTAGAGCGGCGGGGGGCTACACCTTC. Looking up the rest from reference TRBV7-9 and TRBJ1-2 gives the full variable domain: DTGVSQNPRHKITKRGQNVTFRCDPISEHNRLYWYRQTLGQGPEFLTYFQNEAQLEKSRLLSDRFSAERPKGSFSTLEIQRTEQGDSAMYLCASSHPRAAGGYTFGSGTRLTVV.

The chain uses TRBV2 and TRBJ1-2; tentative D call: TRBD1 (5 bases). The germline V gene has CDR1 SNHLY and CDR2 FYNNEI. The CDR3 is 14 amino acids. V shed 2 bases and J shed 1 base, with 8 bases lying between them. The CDR3 here is CASSEPDSNYGYTF. The CDR3 DNA reads as TGTGCCAGCAGTGAACCCGACAGTAACTATGGCTACACCTTC.

The chain carries TRBV5-1 and TRBJ2-5; 7 bases fit TRBD1. The length of the CDR3 is 14 residues. V lost 0 bases and J lost 3; bases outside the gene matches: 2. Germline CDR1 and CDR2: SGHRS and YFSETQ. In DNA, the CDR3 is TGCGCCAGCAGCTTGGGCCAGGGGGAAGAGACCCAGTACTTC. This encodes CASSLGQGEETQYF.

The rearrangement joins TRBV4-3 to TRBJ1-6; TRBD1 might be the D (5 bases). The length of the CDR3 is 15 residues. Trimming took off 4 bases at V and 0 bases at J, with 7 bases between the two ends. Per germline, CDR1 LGHNA and CDR2 YSLEER. CDR3 sequence: CASSPDSSYNSPLHF. The CDR3, as DNA: TGCGCCAGCAGCCCAGACAGCTCCTATAATTCACCCCTCCACTTT.

There are a few counts of this clone. The V call is TRBV19, the J call TRBJ2-3; 14 bases are shared with TRBD2. Germline CDR1 and CDR2: LNHDA and SQIVND (reference sequence). Trimming removed 4 bases from V and 4 bases from J; junction bases left unmatched: 1. The CDR3 extends over 15 amino acids. The CDR3 region has the DNA TGTGCCAGTAGTAGGACTAGCGGGGGGTCAGATACGCAGTATTTT. It codes for CASSRTSGGSDTQYF.

This clone occurred once. The genes are TRBV30 and TRBJ2-2, with a weak D call TRBD2 (5 bases). CDR1 and CDR2 from the germline V gene are GTSNPN and SVGIG (reference sequence). V lost 0 bases, J lost 6 bases, and 14 bases lay in between. The CDR3 covers 15 residues. In nucleotides, the CDR3 is TGTGCCTGGAGTGTATCAATCGGGGTGCCCGGGGAGCTGTTTTTT. This sequence encodes CAWSVSIGVPGELFF.

J is TRBJ2-7 and V is TRBV4-1, with a possible D match to TRBD1 (6 bases). The germline V gene has CDR1 MGHRA and CDR2 YSYEKL. CDR3 size: 12 residues. The V and J ends lost 1 base and 7 bases respectively, with 8 bases between them. The CDR3 bases are TGCGCCAGCAGCCAAGCAGGGGAGGAGCAGTACTTC. This sequence encodes CASSQAGEEQYF.

V is TRBV7-9 and J is TRBJ2-7; D remains unclear. CDR3 size: 12 residues. Trimming removed 0 bases from V and 6 bases from J, with 6 bases in between. The germline gives CDR1 SEHNR, CDR2 FQNEAQ (reference sequence). For the CDR3, the DNA is TGTGCCAGCAGCTTAGCCTCCGGCGAGCAGTACTTC. It codes for CASSLASGEQYF.

V usage is TRBV27 and J usage is TRBJ2-7; 8 bases agree with TRBD1. Germline CDR1 reads MNHEY; CDR2 reads SMNVEV (reference sequence). CDR3 length equals 15 residues. With 5 bases clipped from V and 2 bases from J, the junction kept 8 bases outside the gene matches. CDR3 amino acids: CASSGTGGSAYEQYF. In DNA, the CDR3 is TGTGCCAGCAGTGGAACAGGGGGGAGCGCCTACGAGCAGTACTTC.

With regard to this clone: One junction end does not reproduce the germline sequence, and a read error may be involved. This rearrangement joins TRBV7-7 to TRBJ2-1; D uncertain. The CDR3 runs 17 residues. The germline CDR1 and CDR2 sequences are SSHAT and FNYEAQ (reference sequence). CDR3 loop: CASSPLGWSNSYNEQFF. CDR3 nucleotide sequence: TGTGCTAGCAGCCCTTTGGGCTGGTCTAACTCATACAATGAGCAGTTCTTC.

The chain combines TRBV29-1 with TRBJ2-2, with a weak D call TRBD1 (6 bases). The length of the CDR3 is 13 residues. V was cut by 7 bases and J by 1 base, with 10 bases left in between. Per germline, CDR1 SQVTM and CDR2 ANQGSEA. CDR3 in DNA: TGCAGCGCGAGGACAGAGAACACCGGGGAGCTGTTTTTT. Translating gives CSARTENTGELFF.

This clone has just one count. The chain joins TRBV19 to TRBJ2-3, with D hard to call. Trimming took off 3 bases at V and 2 bases at J, with 12 bases between the two ends. The CDR3 runs to 15 residues. The germline V gene encodes CDR1 LNHDA and CDR2 SQIVND (reference sequence). In nucleotides, the CDR3 is TGTGCCAGTAGTATGACGAGGTACTACACAGATACGCAGTATTTT. Translated, it gives CASSMTRYYTDTQYF. Supplemented by reference TRBV19 and TRBJ2-3, the full variable domain reads DGGITQSPKYLFRKEGQNVTLSCEQNLNHDAMYWYRQDPGQGLRLIYYSQIVNDFQKGDIAEGYSVSREKKESFPLTVTSAQKNPTAFYLCASSMTRYYTDTQYFGPGTRLTVL.

The gene calls are TRBV6-4 and TRBJ2-1; 11 bases are a match to TRBD2. The CDR3 spans 15 residues. Germline CDR1 MRHNA, CDR2 SNTAGT. V shed 6 bases and J 5 bases; nucleotides not matched to a gene: 6. The CDR3 region has the DNA TGTGCCAGCAGCCCGGGACTAGCGGACCACAATGAGCAGTTCTTC. Translated, it gives CASSPGLADHNEQFF.

The CDR3 sequence is CASSLDGDYGYTF. CDR3 nucleotide sequence: TGTGCCAGCAGCTTAGACGGGGACTATGGCTACACCTTC. The chain uses TRBV7-9 and TRBJ1-2; D unresolved. Germline V CDR1 and CDR2: SEHNR, FQNEAQ (reference sequence). Between the trimmed V and J ends, which lost 1 base and 3 bases, there was a span of 6 bases. The CDR3 covers 13 residues. The full variable domain, with the rest looked up from reference TRBV7-9 and TRBJ1-2, is DTGVSQNPRHKITKRGQNVTFRCDPISEHNRLYWYRQTLGQGPEFLTYFQNEAQLEKSRLLSDRFSAERPKGSFSTLEIQRTEQGDSAMYLCASSLDGDYGYTFGSGTRLTVV.

This chain connects TRBV7-9 to TRBJ2-6; 9 positions agree with TRBD1. CDR3 size: 17 residues. Looked up from germline, CDR1 is SEHNR and CDR2 is FQNEAQ (reference sequence). Unmatched junction bases numbered 3, after V lost 3 bases and J lost 0 bases. CDR3 in DNA: TGTGCCAGCAGCTTCCGGGACAGGGCCTCTGGGGCCAACGTCCTGACTTTC. It yields the protein CASSFRDRASGANVLTF. Based on the CDR3 plus reference TRBV7-9 and TRBJ2-6, the full variable domain is DTGVSQNPRHKITKRGQNVTFRCDPISEHNRLYWYRQTLGQGPEFLTYFQNEAQLEKSRLLSDRFSAERPKGSFSTLEIQRTEQGDSAMYLCASSFRDRASGANVLTFGAGSRLTVL.

The rearrangement links TRBV6-1 to TRBJ2-1; 11 nucleotides match TRBD2. After removal of 0 bases from V and 2 bases from J, the junction contained 0 bases not matched to a gene. CDR1 is MNHNS, CDR2 SASEGT, per germline. CDR3 length equals 16 residues. CDR3 sequence (DNA): TGTGCCAGCAGTGAAGCTAGCGGGGGGGCCTACAATGAGCAGTTCTTC. Translating gives CASSEASGGAYNEQFF.

The rearrangement links TRBV27 to TRBJ2-1, with D maybe TRBD2 (5 bases). Trimming removed 5 bases from V and 3 bases from J, with 14 bases in between. The CDR3 spans 15 residues. Germline values: CDR1 MNHEY, CDR2 SMNVEV (reference sequence). Here the CDR3 reads CASSTSSLNYNEQFF. DNA for the CDR3: TGTGCCAGCAGTACTAGTAGCCTAAACTACAATGAGCAGTTCTTC.

The chain couples TRBV7-6 to TRBJ2-1; 9 bases line up with TRBD2. V was pared by 4 bases and J by 5 bases, with 6 bases of the junction left unmatched. The CDR3 length is 15 residues. Germline loops: CDR1 SGHVS, CDR2 FNYEAQ. The CDR3 spells CASSSWASGNNEQFF. In DNA, the CDR3 is TGTGCCAGCAGCTCCTGGGCTAGCGGGAACAATGAGCAGTTCTTC.

As concerns this clone: Other DNA sequences within the sample encode an identical CDR3. The genes are TRBV7-9 and TRBJ2-5; the match to TRBD1 covers 8 bases. Per the germline V gene, CDR1 is SEHNR and CDR2 is FQNEAQ (reference sequence). CDR3 length: 15 residues. V was clipped by 5 bases and J by 2 bases; unmatched bases: 7. The CDR3 DNA sequence: TGTGCCAGCAGCACCGGACAGGGCGGGCAAGAGACCCAGTACTTC. Encoded protein: CASSTGQGGQETQYF.

V gene TRBV4-2 combines with J gene TRBJ2-2; tentative D call: TRBD1 (5 bases). The V gene's germline CDR1 is LGHNA and CDR2 YNFKEQ. There are 13 residues in the CDR3. Trimming pared 6 bases from V and 6 bases from J, leaving 11 bases between. CDR3 residues: CASRGEEPGELFF. CDR3 sequence (DNA): TGTGCCAGCAGAGGGGAAGAACCCGGGGAGCTGTTTTTT.

This sequence joins TRBV5-4 and TRBJ2-2; 10 bases agree with TRBD2. The CDR3 totals 15 residues. V gave up 4 bases and J gave up 4 bases; unmatched junction bases: 4. Germline lookup yields CDR1 SGHNT and CDR2 YYREEE (reference sequence). In DNA form, the CDR3 reads TGTGCCAGCAGCCCCAGCGGGGGGGCCACCGGGGAGCTGTTTTTT. This gives the protein CASSPSGGATGELFF.

V gene TRBV2 combines with J gene TRBJ2-7, with 7 bases aligning to TRBD2. With V trimmed by 8 bases and J by 7 bases, 8 bases remained unmatched. CDR1 and CDR2 (germline): SNHLY, FYNNEI. This CDR3 is 12 amino acids long. The CDR3, as DNA: TGTGCCAGCCGGGGGGTTCTGGAAGAGCAGTACTTC. Encoded protein: CASRGVLEEQYF.

The count of this clone is one. The chain employs TRBV27 and TRBJ2-2, with a weak D call TRBD2 (6 bases). The V gene lost 7 bases and the J gene lost 4 bases, with 16 bases spanning the gap. There are 15 residues in the CDR3. Germline CDR1 MNHEY, CDR2 SMNVEV (reference sequence). The chain's CDR3 is CASTRGRPVTGELFF. The CDR3 DNA follows: TGTGCCAGCACCCGGGGGAGGCCAGTCACCGGGGAGCTGTTTTTT.

The rearrangement links TRBV7-8 to TRBJ1-2, with D tentatively TRBD1 (6 bases). CDR1 SGHVS and CDR2 FQNEAQ come from the germline V gene. V shed 0 bases and J shed 4 bases, with 9 bases lying between them. The CDR3 has 14 amino acids. CDR3 protein: CASSLAGARYGYTF. CDR3 DNA: TGTGCCAGCAGCTTAGCGGGGGCCCGCTATGGCTACACCTTC.

The V and J genes are TRBV7-2 and TRBJ2-5, with D hard to call. The J call is doubtful: the DNA matches TRBJ2-7 better. In germline, CDR1 is SGHTA, CDR2 FQGNSA. The CDR3 is made up of 14 amino acids. The CDR3 region has the DNA TGTGCCAGCAGCCACCCTGGCGGCACCTACGAGCAGTACTTC. This encodes CASSHPGGTYEQYF.

This clone turned up a few times. The V gene is TRBV5-4, the J gene TRBJ2-2, with a possible D match to TRBD2 (6 bases). Trimming stripped 4 bases from V and 3 bases from J, with 25 bases between. Germline CDR1 and CDR2: SGHNT and YYREEE (reference sequence). The CDR3 extends over 19 amino acids. The CDR3 sequence is CASSQLGRVGGDHTGELFF. CDR3 bases: TGTGCCAGCAGCCAACTCGGACGTGTAGGCGGGGATCACACCGGGGAGCTGTTTTTT.

This sequence joins TRBV5-1 and TRBJ2-7; 8 bases fit TRBD1. The CDR3 sequence is 15 residues long. V shed 9 bases, J shed 0 bases, and the junction held 11 bases outside the gene matches. Germline CDR1 reads SGHRS; CDR2 reads YFSETQ. The CDR3 region has the DNA TGCGCCACCTCCCCCCGGACAGGGAGCTCCTACGAGCAGTACTTC. Amino acids: CATSPRTGSSYEQYF. The variable domain in full, with the rest retrieved from reference TRBV5-1 and TRBJ2-7, is KAGVTQTPRYLIKTRGQQVTLSCSPISGHRSVSWYQQTPGQGLQFLFEYFSETQRNKGNFPGRFSGRQFSNSRSEMNVSTLELGDSALYLCATSPRTGSSYEQYFGPGTRLTVT.

This chain connects TRBV4-1 to TRBJ2-1; D perhaps matches TRBD2 (5 bases). CDR1 and CDR2 from the germline V gene are MGHRA and YSYEKL. V gave up 0 bases and J gave up 6 bases, with 18 bases separating them. The CDR3 extends over 17 amino acids. CDR3 residues: CASSQDNGPPGINEQFF. The CDR3 DNA is TGCGCCAGCAGCCAAGATAATGGGCCACCGGGAATCAATGAGCAGTTCTTC.